Listed here is a single T cell receptor (beta chain). Antigen specificity is unknown. Repertoires were generated with immunoSEQ multiplex PCR, while TCRdb's copy carries only in-frame clones and drops some. This sample yields 750 to 1,000 clones, of which nearly 75% are seen a single time; 10% to 15% belongs to the top ten. Starting 14 to 28 days after autologous transplant, ipilimumab 1 mg/kg was given. Patients got 3 mg/kg IV nivolumab weeks 1, 4, 7, 10, then biweekly through week 26. This CDR3 has 16 residues. Germline assignment: CDR1 LGHNA and CDR2 YNFKEQ. Germline trimming cut 5 bases from V and 5 bases from J; bases unmatched to any gene: 9. The record originates from a study of ipilimumab plus nivolumab after autologous stem cell transplantation. Notes on the study in general: Per the authors, repertoire, Treg and microbiota data justify further study.

V and J are TRBV4-2 and TRBJ2-2; 9 nucleotides align to TRBD1. Sequencing used PBMCs, obtained in a trial of ipilimumab plus nivolumab as post-transplant consolidation. This sequence was found in a male donor with primary mediastinal lymphoma. The chain's CDR3 is CASSFSGTGITGELFF. The CDR3 DNA sequence: TGTGCCAGCAGCTTTTCAGGGACAGGGATTACCGGGGAGCTGTTTTTT.